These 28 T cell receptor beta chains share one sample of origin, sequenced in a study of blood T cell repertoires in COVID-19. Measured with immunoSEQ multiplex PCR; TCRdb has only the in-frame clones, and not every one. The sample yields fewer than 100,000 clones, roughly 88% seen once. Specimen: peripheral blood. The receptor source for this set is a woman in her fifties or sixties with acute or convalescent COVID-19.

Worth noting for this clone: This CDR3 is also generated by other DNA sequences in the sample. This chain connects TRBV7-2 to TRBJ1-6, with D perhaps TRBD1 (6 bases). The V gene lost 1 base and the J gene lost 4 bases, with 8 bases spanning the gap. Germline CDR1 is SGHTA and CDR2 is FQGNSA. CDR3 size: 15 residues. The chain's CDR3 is CASSLGTGYNSPLHF. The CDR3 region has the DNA TGTGCCAGCAGCTTAGGCACAGGGTATAATTCACCCCTCCACTTT.

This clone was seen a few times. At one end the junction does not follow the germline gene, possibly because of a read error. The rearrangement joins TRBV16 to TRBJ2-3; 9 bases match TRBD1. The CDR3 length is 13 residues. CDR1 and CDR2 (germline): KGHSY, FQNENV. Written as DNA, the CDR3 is TGTGCCAGCCGGGGACAGGGCACGGATACGCAGTATTTT. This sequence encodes CASRGQGTDTQYF.

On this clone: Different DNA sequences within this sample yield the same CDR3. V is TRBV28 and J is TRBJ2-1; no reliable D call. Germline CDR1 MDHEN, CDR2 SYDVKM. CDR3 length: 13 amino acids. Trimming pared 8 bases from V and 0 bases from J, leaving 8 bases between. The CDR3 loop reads CASSLDSYNEQFF. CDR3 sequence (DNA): TGTGCCAGCTCCTTAGACTCCTACAATGAGCAGTTCTTC.

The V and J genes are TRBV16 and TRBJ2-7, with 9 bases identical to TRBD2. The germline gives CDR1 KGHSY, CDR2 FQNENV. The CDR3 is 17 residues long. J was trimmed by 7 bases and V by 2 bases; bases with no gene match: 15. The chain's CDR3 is CASSQGRLAVGALEQYF. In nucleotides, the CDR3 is TGTGCCAGCAGCCAAGGGAGACTAGCGGTGGGGGCTTTGGAGCAGTACTTC.

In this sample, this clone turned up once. The CDR3 here is CASSLNNNEQFF. DNA for the CDR3: TGCGCCAGCAGCTTAAACAACAATGAGCAGTTCTTC. V and J are TRBV5-1 and TRBJ2-1; D unclear. CDR1 SGHRS and CDR2 YFSETQ come from the germline V gene. CDR3 length: 12 amino acids. With 2 bases removed from V and 5 bases from J, the gap between germline ends came to 5 bases.

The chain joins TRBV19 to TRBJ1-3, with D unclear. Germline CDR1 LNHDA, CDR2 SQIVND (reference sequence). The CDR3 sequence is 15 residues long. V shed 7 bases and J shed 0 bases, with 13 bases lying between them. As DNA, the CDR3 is TGTGCCAGTACCGATTTGAGGCCCTCTGGAAACACCATATATTTT. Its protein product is CASTDLRPSGNTIYF.

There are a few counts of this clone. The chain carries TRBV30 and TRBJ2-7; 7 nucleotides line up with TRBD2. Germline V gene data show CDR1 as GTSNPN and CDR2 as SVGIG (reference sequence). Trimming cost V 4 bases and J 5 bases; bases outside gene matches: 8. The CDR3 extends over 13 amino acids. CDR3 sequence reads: CAWNRRGFNEQYF. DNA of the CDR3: TGTGCCTGGAATCGGCGGGGGTTCAACGAGCAGTACTTC.

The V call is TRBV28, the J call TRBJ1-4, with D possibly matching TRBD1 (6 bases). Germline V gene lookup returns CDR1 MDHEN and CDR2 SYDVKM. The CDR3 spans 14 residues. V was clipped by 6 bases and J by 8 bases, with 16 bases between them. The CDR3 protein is CASRTRGTSEKLFF. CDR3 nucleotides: TGTGCCAGCAGGACCAGGGGCACAAGCGAAAAACTGTTTTTT.

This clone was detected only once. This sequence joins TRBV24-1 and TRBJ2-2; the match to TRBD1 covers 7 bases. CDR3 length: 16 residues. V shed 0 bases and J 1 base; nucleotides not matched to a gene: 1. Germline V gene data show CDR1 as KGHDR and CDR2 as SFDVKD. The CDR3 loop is CATSDLRTGNTGELFF. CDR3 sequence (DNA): TGTGCCACCAGTGATTTGCGGACAGGGAACACCGGGGAGCTGTTTTTT.

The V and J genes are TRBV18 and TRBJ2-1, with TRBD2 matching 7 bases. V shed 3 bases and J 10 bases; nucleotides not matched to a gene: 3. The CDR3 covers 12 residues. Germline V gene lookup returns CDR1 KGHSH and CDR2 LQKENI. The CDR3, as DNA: TGTGCCAGCTCACCCTCGCGGGAGGAGCAGTTCTTC. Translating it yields CASSPSREEQFF.

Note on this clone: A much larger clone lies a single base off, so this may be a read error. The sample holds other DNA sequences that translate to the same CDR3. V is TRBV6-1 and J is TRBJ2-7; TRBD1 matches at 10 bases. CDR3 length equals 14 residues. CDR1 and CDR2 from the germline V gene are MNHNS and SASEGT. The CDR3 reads CASSDGTGVGEQYF. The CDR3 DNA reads TGTGCCAGTAGTGACGGGACAGGGGTCGGCGAGCAGTACTTC.

The CDR3 sequence: CASSLYNQGGYTF. CDR3 in DNA: TGTGCCAGCAGTCTCTATAATCAGGGTGGCTACACCTTC. J is TRBJ1-2 and V is TRBV28, with D tentatively TRBD1 (5 bases). V lost 5 bases, J lost 7 bases, and 14 bases lay in between. This CDR3 contains 13 residues. Germline CDR1 MDHEN, CDR2 SYDVKM.

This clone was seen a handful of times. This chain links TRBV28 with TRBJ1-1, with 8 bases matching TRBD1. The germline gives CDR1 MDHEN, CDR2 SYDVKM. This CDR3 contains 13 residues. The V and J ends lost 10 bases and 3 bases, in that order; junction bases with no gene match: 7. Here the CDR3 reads CANQGAGDTEAFF. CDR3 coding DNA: TGTGCCAACCAGGGGGCCGGGGACACTGAAGCTTTCTTT.

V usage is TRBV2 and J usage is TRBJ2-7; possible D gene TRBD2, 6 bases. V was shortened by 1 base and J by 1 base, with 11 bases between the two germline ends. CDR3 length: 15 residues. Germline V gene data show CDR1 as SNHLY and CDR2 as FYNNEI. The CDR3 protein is CASSEEAGGSYEQYF. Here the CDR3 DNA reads TGTGCCAGCAGTGAAGAGGCAGGAGGGTCCTACGAGCAGTACTTC.

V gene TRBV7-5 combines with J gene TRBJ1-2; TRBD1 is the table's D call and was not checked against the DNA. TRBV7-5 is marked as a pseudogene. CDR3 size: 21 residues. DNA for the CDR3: TGTGCCAGAAGCTTAGGTGCCCCAGGCCGGGACAGGGGCTGTTTTGGGTATGGCTACACCTTC. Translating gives CARSLGAPGRDRGCFGYGYTF.

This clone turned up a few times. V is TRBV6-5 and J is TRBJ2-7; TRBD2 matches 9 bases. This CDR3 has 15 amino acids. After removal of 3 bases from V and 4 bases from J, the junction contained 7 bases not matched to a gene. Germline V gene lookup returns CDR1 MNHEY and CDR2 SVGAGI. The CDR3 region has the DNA TGTGCCAGCAGTTATCGTCCGCGGGGGGGTTACGAGCAGTACTTC. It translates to CASSYRPRGGYEQYF.

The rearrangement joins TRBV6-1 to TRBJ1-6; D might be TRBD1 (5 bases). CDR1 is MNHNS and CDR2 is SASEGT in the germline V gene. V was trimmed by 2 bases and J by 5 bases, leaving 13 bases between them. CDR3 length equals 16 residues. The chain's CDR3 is CASSEQGGLDNSPLHF. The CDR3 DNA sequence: TGTGCCAGCAGTGAACAGGGCGGCCTGGATAATTCACCCCTCCACTTT.

CDR3 in DNA: TGTGCCAGCAGCCTAGTGACTAGCGGGAGGAATGAGCAGTTCTTC. Encoded protein: CASSLVTSGRNEQFF. The chain carries TRBV7-2 and TRBJ2-1; 13 bases fit TRBD2. Unmatched junction bases numbered 5, after V lost 5 bases and J lost 7 bases. Germline V gene lookup returns CDR1 SGHTA and CDR2 FQGNSA. The CDR3 is made up of 15 amino acids. The whole variable domain, remainder taken from reference TRBV7-2 and TRBJ2-1, is GAGVSQSPSNKVTEKGKDVELRCDPISGHTALYWYRQSLGQGLEFLIYFQGNSAPDKSGLPSDRFSAERTGGSVSTLTIQRTQQEDSAVYLCASSLVTSGRNEQFFGPGTRLTVL.

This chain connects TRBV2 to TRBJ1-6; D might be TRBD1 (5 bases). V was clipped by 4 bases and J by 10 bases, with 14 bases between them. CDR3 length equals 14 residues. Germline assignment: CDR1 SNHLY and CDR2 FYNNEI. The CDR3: CASSVGGEGSPLHF. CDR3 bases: TGTGCCAGCAGTGTAGGAGGGGAAGGATCACCCCTCCACTTT. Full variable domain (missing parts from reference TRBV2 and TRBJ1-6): EPEVTQTPSHQVTQMGQEVILRCVPISNHLYFYWYRQILGQKVEFLVSFYNNEISEKSEIFDDQFSVERPDGSNFTLKIRSTKLEDSAMYFCASSVGGEGSPLHFGNGTRLTVT.

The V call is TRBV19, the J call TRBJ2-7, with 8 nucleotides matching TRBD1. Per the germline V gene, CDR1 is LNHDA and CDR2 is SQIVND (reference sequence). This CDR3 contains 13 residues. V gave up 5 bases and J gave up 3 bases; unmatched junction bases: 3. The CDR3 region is CASSFGTGYEQYF. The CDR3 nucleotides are TGTGCCAGTAGTTTCGGGACAGGCTACGAGCAGTACTTC.

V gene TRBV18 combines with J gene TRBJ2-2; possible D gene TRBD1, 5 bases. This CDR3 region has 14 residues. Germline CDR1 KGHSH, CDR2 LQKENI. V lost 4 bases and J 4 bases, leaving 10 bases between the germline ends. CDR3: CASSLKDITGELFF. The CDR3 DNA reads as TGTGCCAGCTCACTCAAGGACATCACCGGGGAGCTGTTTTTT.

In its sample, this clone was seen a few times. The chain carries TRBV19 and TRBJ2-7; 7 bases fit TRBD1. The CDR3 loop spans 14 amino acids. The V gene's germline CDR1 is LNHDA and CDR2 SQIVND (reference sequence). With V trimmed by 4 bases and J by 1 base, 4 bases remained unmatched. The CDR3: CASSTQGNSYEQYF. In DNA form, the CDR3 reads TGTGCCAGTAGTACACAGGGGAATTCCTACGAGCAGTACTTC.

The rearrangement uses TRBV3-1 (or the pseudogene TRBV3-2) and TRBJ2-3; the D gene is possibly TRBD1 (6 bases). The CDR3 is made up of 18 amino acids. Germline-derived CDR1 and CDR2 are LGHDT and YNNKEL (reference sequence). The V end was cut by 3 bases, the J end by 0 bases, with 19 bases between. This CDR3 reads CASSHSRGRAASTDTQYF. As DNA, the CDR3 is TGTGCCAGCAGCCATTCCAGGGGTCGAGCGGCCAGCACAGATACGCAGTATTTT.

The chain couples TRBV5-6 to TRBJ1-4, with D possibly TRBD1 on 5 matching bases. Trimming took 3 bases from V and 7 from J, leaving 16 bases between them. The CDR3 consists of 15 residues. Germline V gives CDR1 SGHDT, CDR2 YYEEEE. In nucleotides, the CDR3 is TGTGCCAGCAGCTCCCTCCGGGACTCTGGTGAAAAACTGTTTTTT. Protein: CASSSLRDSGEKLFF.

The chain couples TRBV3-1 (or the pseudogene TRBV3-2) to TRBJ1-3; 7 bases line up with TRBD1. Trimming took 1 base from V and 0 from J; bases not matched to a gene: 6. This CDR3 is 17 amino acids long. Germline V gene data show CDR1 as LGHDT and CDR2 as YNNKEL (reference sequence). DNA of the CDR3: TGTGCCAGCAGCCAAGGCCCAGGGGGATTCTCTGGAAACACCATATATTTT. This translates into CASSQGPGGFSGNTIYF.

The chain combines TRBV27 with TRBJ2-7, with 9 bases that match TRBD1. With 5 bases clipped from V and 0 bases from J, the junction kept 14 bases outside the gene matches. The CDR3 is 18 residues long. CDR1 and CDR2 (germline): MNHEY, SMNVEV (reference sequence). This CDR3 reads CASSLRTGEALSSYEQYF. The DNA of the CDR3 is TGTGCCAGCAGTCTCCGGACAGGGGAGGCCCTGAGCTCCTACGAGCAGTACTTC.

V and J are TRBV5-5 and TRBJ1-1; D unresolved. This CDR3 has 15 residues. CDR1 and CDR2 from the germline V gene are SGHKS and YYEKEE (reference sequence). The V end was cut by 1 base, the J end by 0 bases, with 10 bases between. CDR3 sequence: CASSLNSLMNTEAFF. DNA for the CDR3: TGTGCCAGCAGCTTGAATTCCCTAATGAACACTGAAGCTTTCTTT. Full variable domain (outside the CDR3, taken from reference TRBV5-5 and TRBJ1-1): DAGVTQSPTHLIKTRGQQVTLRCSPISGHKSVSWYQQVLGQGPQFIFQYYEKEERGRGNFPDRFSARQFPNYSSELNVNALLLGDSALYLCASSLNSLMNTEAFFGQGTRLTVV.

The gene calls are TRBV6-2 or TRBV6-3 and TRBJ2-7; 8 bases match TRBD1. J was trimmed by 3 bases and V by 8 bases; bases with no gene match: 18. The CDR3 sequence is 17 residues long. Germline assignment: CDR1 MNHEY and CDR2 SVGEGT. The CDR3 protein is CASGYSTGQGWDYEQYF. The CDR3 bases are TGTGCCAGCGGCTACTCGACAGGACAGGGTTGGGACTACGAGCAGTACTTC.